Below are 11 T cell receptor beta chains sequenced from a single sample in a study of graft-versus-host responses after intestinal transplantation. For these TCRs, the target antigens are not known. Method: immunoSEQ multiplex PCR; TCRdb's copy keeps in-frame clones and lacks some. The data contain tens of thousands of clones, roughly 90% of them seen just once; the ten biggest clones take up 0.5% to 0.8%. Sequencing was performed on unstimulated CD4+ T cells sorted from spleen or lymph node cells, taken before transplant. These TCRs come from a human donor who was the organ donor for an intestinal transplant.

The table lists this clone with a few counts. The J gene is TRBJ2-3, the V gene TRBV21-1; TRBD1 is the table's D call and was not checked against the DNA. TRBV21-1 is marked as a pseudogene. This CDR3 spans 16 amino acids. CDR3 nucleotides: TGTGCCAGCAGCAAATTTCCATCAGGGCGCACAGATACGCAGTATTTT. Translated, it gives CASSKFPSGRTDTQYF.

This clone has more than one count but fewer than ten. This chain uses TRBV6-1 with TRBJ2-3, with 8 bases aligning to TRBD2. CDR1 MNHNS and CDR2 SASEGT come from the germline V gene. V was clipped by 7 bases and J by 6 bases; unmatched bases: 12. The CDR3 is 15 amino acids. The CDR3, as DNA: TGTGCCAGCATCTGGAGTAGCGGGAAAGCGGATACGCAGTATTTT. It is translated as CASIWSSGKADTQYF.

The rearrangement joins TRBV6-1 to TRBJ1-3; tentatively, D is TRBD1 (5 bases). Germline assignment: CDR1 MNHNS and CDR2 SASEGT. The V end lost 2 bases, the J end lost 5 bases, and 22 bases lay between the germline ends. This CDR3 region has 18 residues. CDR3 region: CASSEPLKTAIFRNTIYF. Here the CDR3 DNA reads TGTGCCAGCAGTGAACCTCTAAAGACAGCCATCTTTCGAAACACCATATATTTT.

The rearrangement links TRBV6-5 to TRBJ2-1; 13 bases are shared with TRBD2. CDR3 length: 14 residues. Germline V gene lookup returns CDR1 MNHEY and CDR2 SVGAGI. Trimming cost V 7 bases and J 10 bases; bases outside gene matches: 7. CDR3 amino acids: CASKGLAGAREQFF. For the CDR3, the DNA is TGTGCCAGCAAAGGACTAGCGGGAGCTCGAGAGCAGTTCTTC.

The rearrangement links TRBV28 to TRBJ1-5; 8 nucleotides align to TRBD1. V was clipped by 5 bases and J by 2 bases; unmatched bases: 8. This CDR3 has 16 residues. CDR1 and CDR2 (germline): MDHEN, SYDVKM. The CDR3 DNA sequence: TGTGCCAGCAGTCCCAACAGGGGGGAAGGCAATCAGCCCCAGCATTTT. Protein sequence: CASSPNRGEGNQPQHF.

The rearrangement joins TRBV15 to TRBJ1-2; the match to TRBD1 covers 8 bases. Germline V gives CDR1 LNHNV, CDR2 YYDKDF (reference sequence). V lost 6 bases to trimming and J lost 3 bases; unmatched junction nucleotides: 3. The CDR3 has 13 residues. The CDR3 region is CATSQGADYGYTF. CDR3 in DNA: TGTGCCACCAGTCAGGGGGCGGACTATGGCTACACCTTC.

The chain links TRBV7-9 to TRBJ2-1; the match to TRBD2 covers 10 bases. The germline V gene has CDR1 SEHNR and CDR2 FQNEAQ (reference sequence). V gave up 3 bases and J gave up 1 base; unmatched junction bases: 3. This CDR3 comprises 16 residues. The CDR3 is CASSFGLAVSYNEQFF. Written as DNA, the CDR3 is TGTGCCAGCAGCTTTGGACTAGCGGTTTCCTACAATGAGCAGTTCTTC.

The rearrangement joins TRBV9 to TRBJ1-1; D is undetermined. From germline, CDR1 is SGDLS and CDR2 YYNGEE. Trimming stripped 0 bases from V and 1 base from J, with 4 bases between. The CDR3 spans 13 residues. The CDR3 nucleotides read TGTGCCAGCAGCGTAGACAGGAACACTGAAGCTTTCTTT. Its translation: CASSVDRNTEAFF.

The chain is built from TRBV4-1 and TRBJ2-5; TRBD2 might be the D (5 bases). This CDR3 comprises 14 residues. Germline V lookup: CDR1 MGHRA, CDR2 YSYEKL. Trimming took 4 bases from V and 4 from J, leaving 13 bases between them. The CDR3 loop reads CASSPGFLGETQYF. The CDR3 nucleotides read TGCGCCAGCAGCCCGGGATTCCTCGGAGAGACCCAGTACTTC.

The chain combines TRBV5-6 with TRBJ2-5; no firm D call. Germline V CDR1 and CDR2: SGHDT, YYEEEE. V lost 9 bases and J 1 base, leaving 19 bases between the germline ends. The CDR3 covers 15 residues. CDR3 protein: CATPPDSLPQETQYF. CDR3 sequence (DNA): TGTGCCACACCCCCTGACTCCTTACCCCAAGAGACCCAGTACTTC.

This clone was counted a few times. The V and J genes are TRBV6-4 and TRBJ1-5; D is uncertain. With 2 bases removed from V and 5 bases from J, the gap between germline ends came to 13 bases. Germline V gene lookup returns CDR1 MRHNA and CDR2 SNTAGT. The CDR3 spans 15 residues. CDR3 amino acids: CASSDQSVEDQPQHF. Here the CDR3 DNA reads TGTGCCAGCAGTGACCAGTCAGTCGAGGATCAGCCCCAGCATTTT.